The clone carrying this T cell receptor (beta chain) was counted a single time. Its antigen is unidentified. The CDR3 runs to 14 residues. V was cut by 3 bases and J by 3 bases, with 11 bases left in between. The germline V gene has CDR1 SGHDN and CDR2 FVKESK. The sample is drawn from a study of OX40 agonist ivuxolimab in advanced cancers. Findings and limits, study-wide: Expanded peripheral T cell antigen specificity was not determined. Clonal expansion was among the lowest in partial responders at 0.1-3.0 mg/kg, especially CD8+. At 0.1 to 3.0 mg/kg, CD4+ and CD8+ blood T cells expanded clonally by week 6.

Some clones are missing from TCRdb's copy, which holds only in-frame ones; the method was immunoSEQ multiplex PCR. The repertoire holds about 19,000 clones, about 83% seen once, with 40% to 65% in the top ten. This sequence was found in an adult with an advanced solid tumor such as melanoma, head and neck, liver or kidney cancer. The chain employs TRBV14 and TRBJ2-5, with a weak D call TRBD2 (7 bases). This specimen was CD4+ or CD8+ T cells sorted from blood, taken in a trial of the OX40 agonist ivuxolimab. Here the CDR3 DNA reads TGTGCCAGCAGCCATTGGGGGGGCGAAGAGACCCAGTACTTC. Its translation: CASSHWGGEETQYF.